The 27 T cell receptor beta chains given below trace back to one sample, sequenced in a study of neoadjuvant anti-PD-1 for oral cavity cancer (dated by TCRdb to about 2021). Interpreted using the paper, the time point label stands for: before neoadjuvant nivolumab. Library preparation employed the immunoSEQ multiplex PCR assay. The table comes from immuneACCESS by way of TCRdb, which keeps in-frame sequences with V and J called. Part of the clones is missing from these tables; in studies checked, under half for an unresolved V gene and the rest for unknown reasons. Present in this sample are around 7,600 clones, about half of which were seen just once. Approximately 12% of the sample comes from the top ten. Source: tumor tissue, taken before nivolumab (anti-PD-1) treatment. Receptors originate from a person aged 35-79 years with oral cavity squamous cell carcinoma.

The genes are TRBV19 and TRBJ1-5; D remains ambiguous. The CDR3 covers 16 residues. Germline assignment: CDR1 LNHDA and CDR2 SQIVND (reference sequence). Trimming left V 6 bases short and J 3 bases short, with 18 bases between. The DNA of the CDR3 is TGTGCCAGTAGCAAGATCAGTAGGACCGACAATCAGCCCCAGCATTTT. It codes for CASSKISRTDNQPQHF.

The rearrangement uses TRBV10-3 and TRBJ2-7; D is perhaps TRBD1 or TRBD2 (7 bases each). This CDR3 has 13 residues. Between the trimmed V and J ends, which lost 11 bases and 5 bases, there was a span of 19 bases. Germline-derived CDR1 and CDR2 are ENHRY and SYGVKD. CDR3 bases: TGTGCCTCCAGGGTCCAGGGGGGGGACGAGCAGTACTTC. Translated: CASRVQGGDEQYF.

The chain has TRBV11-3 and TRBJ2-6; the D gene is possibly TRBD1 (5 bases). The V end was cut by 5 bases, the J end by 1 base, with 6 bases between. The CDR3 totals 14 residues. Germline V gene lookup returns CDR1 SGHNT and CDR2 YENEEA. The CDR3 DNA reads TGTGCCAGCAGCCCAGGGTCTGGGGCCAACGTCCTGACTTTC. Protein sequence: CASSPGSGANVLTF.

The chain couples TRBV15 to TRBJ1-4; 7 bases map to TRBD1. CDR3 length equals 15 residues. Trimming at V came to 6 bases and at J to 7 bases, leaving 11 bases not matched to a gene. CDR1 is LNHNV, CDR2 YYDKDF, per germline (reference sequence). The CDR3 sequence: CATRRGRGLGEKLFF. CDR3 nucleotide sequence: TGTGCCACCAGACGCGGAAGGGGGCTGGGTGAAAAACTGTTTTTT.

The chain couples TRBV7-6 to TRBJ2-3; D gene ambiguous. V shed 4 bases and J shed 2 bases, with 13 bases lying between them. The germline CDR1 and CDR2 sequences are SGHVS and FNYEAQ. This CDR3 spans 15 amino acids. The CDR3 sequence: CASSWLTSSTDTQYF. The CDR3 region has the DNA TGTGCCAGCAGCTGGTTGACGAGTTCCACAGATACGCAGTATTTT.

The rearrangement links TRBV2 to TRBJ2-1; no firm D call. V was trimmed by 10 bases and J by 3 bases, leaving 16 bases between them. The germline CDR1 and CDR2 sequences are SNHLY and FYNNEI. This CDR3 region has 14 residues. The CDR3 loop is CANSLGKLYNEQFF. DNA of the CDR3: TGTGCCAATTCCTTAGGTAAGCTCTACAATGAGCAGTTCTTC.

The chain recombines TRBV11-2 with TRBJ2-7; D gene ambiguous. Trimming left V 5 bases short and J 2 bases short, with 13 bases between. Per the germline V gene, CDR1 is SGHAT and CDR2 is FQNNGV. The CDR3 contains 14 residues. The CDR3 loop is CASSLRSWAYEQYF. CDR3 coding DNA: TGTGCCAGCAGCCTCCGGTCGTGGGCCTACGAGCAGTACTTC.

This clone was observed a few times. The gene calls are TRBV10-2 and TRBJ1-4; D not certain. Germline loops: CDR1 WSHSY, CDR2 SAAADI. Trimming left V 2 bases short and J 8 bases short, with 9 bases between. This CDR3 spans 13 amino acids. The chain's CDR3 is CASSEGAGEKLFF. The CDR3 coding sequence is TGCGCCAGCAGTGAGGGTGCGGGAGAAAAACTGTTTTTT.

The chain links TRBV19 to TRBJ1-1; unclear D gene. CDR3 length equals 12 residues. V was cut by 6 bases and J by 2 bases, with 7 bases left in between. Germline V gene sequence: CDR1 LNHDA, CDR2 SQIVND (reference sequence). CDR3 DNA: TGTGCCAGTAGGCCGGGAAACACTGAAGCTTTCTTT. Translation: CASRPGNTEAFF.

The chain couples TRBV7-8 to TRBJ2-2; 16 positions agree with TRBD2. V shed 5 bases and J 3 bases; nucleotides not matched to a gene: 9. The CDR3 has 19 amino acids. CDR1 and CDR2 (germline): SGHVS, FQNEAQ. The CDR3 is CASSPPGTSGRVDTGELFF. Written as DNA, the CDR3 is TGTGCCAGCAGCCCCCCAGGGACTAGCGGGAGGGTCGACACCGGGGAGCTGTTTTTT.

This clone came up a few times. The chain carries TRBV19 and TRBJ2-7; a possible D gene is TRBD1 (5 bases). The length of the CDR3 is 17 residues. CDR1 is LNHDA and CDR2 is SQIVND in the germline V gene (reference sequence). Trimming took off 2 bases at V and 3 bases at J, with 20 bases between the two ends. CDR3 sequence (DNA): TGTGCCAGTAGTATAACGACCATTTCAGGGTCGAACTACGAGCAGTACTTC. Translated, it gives CASSITTISGSNYEQYF.

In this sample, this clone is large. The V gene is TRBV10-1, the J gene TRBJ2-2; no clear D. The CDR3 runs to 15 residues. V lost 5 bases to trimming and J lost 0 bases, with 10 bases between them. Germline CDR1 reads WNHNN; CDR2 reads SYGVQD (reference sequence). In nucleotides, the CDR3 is TGCGCCAGCAGTCCGATGACAACGAACACCGGGGAGCTGTTTTTT. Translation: CASSPMTTNTGELFF.

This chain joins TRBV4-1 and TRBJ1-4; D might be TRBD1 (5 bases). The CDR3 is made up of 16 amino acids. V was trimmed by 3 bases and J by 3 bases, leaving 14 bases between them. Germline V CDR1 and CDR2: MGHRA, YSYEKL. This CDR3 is CASSQRGGSPNEKLFF. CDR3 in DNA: TGCGCCAGCAGCCAGAGGGGAGGGTCTCCTAATGAAAAACTGTTTTTT.

CDR3: CASSVVSGANVLTF. Here the CDR3 DNA reads TGTGCCAGCAGCGTAGTCTCTGGGGCCAACGTCCTGACTTTC. The chain is built from TRBV7-8 and TRBJ2-6, with D hard to call. Germline V gene data show CDR1 as SGHVS and CDR2 as FQNEAQ. The CDR3 is 14 amino acids. Trimming took off 5 bases at V and 0 bases at J, with 5 bases between the two ends.

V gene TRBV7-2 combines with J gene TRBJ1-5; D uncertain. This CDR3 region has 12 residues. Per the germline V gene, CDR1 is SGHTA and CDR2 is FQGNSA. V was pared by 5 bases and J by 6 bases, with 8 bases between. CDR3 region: CASSVPPQPQHF. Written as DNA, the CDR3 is TGTGCCAGCAGCGTCCCCCCTCAGCCCCAGCATTTT.

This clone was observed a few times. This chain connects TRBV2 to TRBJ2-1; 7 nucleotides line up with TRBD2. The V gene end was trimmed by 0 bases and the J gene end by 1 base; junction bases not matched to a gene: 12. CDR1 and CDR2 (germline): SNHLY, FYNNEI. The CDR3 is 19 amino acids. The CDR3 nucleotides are TGTGCCAGCAGTGAAGCTCAGTGGGCGGGAGTCTATTCCTACAATGAGCAGTTCTTC. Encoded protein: CASSEAQWAGVYSYNEQFF.

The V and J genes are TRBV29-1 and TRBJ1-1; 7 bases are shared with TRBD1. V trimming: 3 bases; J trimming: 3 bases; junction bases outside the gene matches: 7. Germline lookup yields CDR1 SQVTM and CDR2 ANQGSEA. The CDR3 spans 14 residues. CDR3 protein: CSVDRTGGYTEAFF. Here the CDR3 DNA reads TGCAGCGTTGACCGGACAGGAGGATACACTGAAGCTTTCTTT.

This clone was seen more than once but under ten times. The CDR3 sequence: CASSPGTNNEQFF. The CDR3 DNA is TGCGCCAGCAGCCCTGGAACCAACAATGAGCAGTTCTTC. The chain couples TRBV5-1 to TRBJ2-1; D is uncertain. Germline values: CDR1 SGHRS, CDR2 YFSETQ. V was cut by 4 bases and J by 5 bases, with 10 bases left in between. The CDR3 extends over 13 amino acids.

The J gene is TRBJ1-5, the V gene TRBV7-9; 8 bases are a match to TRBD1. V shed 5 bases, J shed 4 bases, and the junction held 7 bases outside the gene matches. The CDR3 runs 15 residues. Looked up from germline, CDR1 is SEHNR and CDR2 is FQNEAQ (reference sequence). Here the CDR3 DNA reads TGTGCCAGCAGCCTGGGACAGGCTAGTAATCAGCCCCAGCATTTT. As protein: CASSLGQASNQPQHF.

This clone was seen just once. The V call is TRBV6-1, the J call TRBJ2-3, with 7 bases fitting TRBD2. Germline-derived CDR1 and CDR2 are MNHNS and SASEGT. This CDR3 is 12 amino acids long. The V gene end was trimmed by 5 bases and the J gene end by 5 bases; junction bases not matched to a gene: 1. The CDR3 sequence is CASSLAGDTQYF. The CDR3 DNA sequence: TGTGCCAGCAGTTTAGCGGGAGATACGCAGTATTTT.

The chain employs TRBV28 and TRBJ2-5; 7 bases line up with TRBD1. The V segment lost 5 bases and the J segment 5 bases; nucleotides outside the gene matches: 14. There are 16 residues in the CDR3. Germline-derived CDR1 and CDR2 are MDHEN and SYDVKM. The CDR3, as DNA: TGTGCCAGCAGTCGGATGACAGGGCAAAAGTTGGAGACCCAGTACTTC. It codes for CASSRMTGQKLETQYF.

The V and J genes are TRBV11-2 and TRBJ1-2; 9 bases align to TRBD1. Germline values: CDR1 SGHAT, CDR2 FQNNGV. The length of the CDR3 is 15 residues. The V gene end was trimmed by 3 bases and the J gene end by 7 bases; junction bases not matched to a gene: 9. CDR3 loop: CASSFYTGGLGGYTF. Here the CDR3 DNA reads TGTGCCAGCAGCTTCTACACAGGGGGCTTAGGTGGCTACACCTTC.

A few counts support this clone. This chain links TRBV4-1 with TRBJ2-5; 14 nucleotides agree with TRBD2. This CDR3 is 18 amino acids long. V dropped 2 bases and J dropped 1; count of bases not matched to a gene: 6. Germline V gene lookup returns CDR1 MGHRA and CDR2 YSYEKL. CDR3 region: CASSQPFGTSGSQETQYF. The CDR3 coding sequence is TGCGCCAGCAGCCAACCCTTCGGGACTAGCGGGAGCCAAGAGACCCAGTACTTC.

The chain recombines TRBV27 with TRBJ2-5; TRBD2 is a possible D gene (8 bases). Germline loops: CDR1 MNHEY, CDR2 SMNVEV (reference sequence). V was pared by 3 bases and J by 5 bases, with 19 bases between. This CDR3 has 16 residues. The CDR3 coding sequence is TGTGCCAGCAGTTTGGGGAGGGGGCGGGAGGACGAGACCCAGTACTTC. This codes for CASSLGRGREDETQYF.

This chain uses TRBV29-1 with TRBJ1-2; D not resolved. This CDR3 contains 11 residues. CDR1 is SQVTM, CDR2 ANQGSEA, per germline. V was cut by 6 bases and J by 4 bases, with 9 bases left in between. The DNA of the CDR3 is TGCAGCGTCCCGGGTCCCTATGGCTACACCTTC. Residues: CSVPGPYGYTF.

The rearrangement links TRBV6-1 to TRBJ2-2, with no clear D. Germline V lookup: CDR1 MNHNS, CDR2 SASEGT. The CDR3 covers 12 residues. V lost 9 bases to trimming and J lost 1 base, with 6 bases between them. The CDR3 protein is CASGWNTGELFF. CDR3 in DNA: TGTGCCAGTGGATGGAACACCGGGGAGCTGTTTTTT.

The CDR3 is CASSHQPTGGATNYGYTF. The CDR3 bases are TGTGCCAGCAGCCATCAACCGACAGGGGGCGCAACTAACTATGGCTACACCTTC. V is TRBV7-8 and J is TRBJ1-2; 10 bases align to TRBD1. Germline trimming cut 5 bases from V and 0 bases from J; bases unmatched to any gene: 12. CDR1 SGHVS and CDR2 FQNEAQ come from the germline V gene. This CDR3 has 18 residues. Together with reference TRBV7-8 and TRBJ1-2, the CDR3 gives the full variable domain: GAGVSQSPRYKVAKRGQDVALRCDPISGHVSLFWYQQALGQGPEFLTYFQNEAQLDKSGLPSDRFFAERPEGSVSTLKIQRTQQEDSAVYLCASSHQPTGGATNYGYTFGSGTRLTVV.